This TCR beta chain was documented in a study of radiotherapy plus CTLA-4 blockade in lung cancer. Libraries were prepared by immunoSEQ multiplex PCR; TCRdb keeps only in-frame clonotypes and omits some of them. The table lists some 90,000 clones, approximately 86% of them singletons. Looked up from germline, CDR1 is SEHNR and CDR2 is FQNEAQ (reference sequence). The V and J ends lost 5 bases and 4 bases respectively, with 12 bases between them. CDR3 length: 14 amino acids. This clone turned up a few times. V and J are TRBV7-9 and TRBJ1-3; no clear D. The receptor comes from a human donor with non-small cell lung cancer who had a partial response to radiotherapy plus ipilimumab. The source material was peripheral blood, sampled from a patient treated with radiotherapy plus ipilimumab. The CDR3 is CASSAEIQGNTIYF. The CDR3 nucleotides are TGTGCCAGCAGCGCAGAAATACAGGGAAACACCATATATTTT.